This entry concerns a single T cell receptor beta chain. The specificity of this receptor is unknown. No quality values exist for individual bases; no much larger clone is one base distant. The CDR3 sequence holds 15 residues, the cysteine and phenylalanine included. Of all the DNA, just the CDR3 is kept, 45 bases in frame from base 1. Via the germline V gene (reference sequence), CDR1 is MNHEY and CDR2 SMNVEV. Clipping removes 6 bases from V and 3 bases from J, with 8 as the unmatched junction base count. These data originate in a study of T cell changes during pregnancy in multiple sclerosis (dated by TCRdb to about 2019). Background on the whole study: The study examined how the T cell repertoire changed over the course of pregnancy in women with multiple sclerosis.

Libraries were made using the immunoSEQ multiplex PCR assay. Sourced from immuneACCESS, this table was stored by TCRdb with only in-frame sequences that have V and J called. A share of the clones is absent; for the studies checked, an unresolved V gene accounts for under half, and the remainder has no known explanation. Across this sample there are approximately 100,000 clones, with more than 80% seen only once. The top ten constitute 1.6% of the sample. This sequence uses TRBV27 and TRBJ2-7; 10 bases in the junction line up with TRBD1. The receptor was derived from a female donor with multiple sclerosis, enrolled in a pregnancy study. The specimen comprised peripheral blood, sampled before pregnancy. The CDR3 region reads CASSARGQGFYEQYF. The sequence in DNA is TGTGCCAGCAGCGCCCGGGGACAGGGGTTCTACGAGCAGTACTTC.